This T cell receptor beta chain was retrieved from a study of T cell responses to AZD1222 COVID-19 vaccine. Regarding this clone: Its antigen remains unidentified.

Profiled with immunoSEQ multiplex PCR; TCRdb holds only in-frame clones, not every one. The table has 130,000 to 150,000 clones, roughly 92% seen once. Findings and limits, study-wide: Nearly half of the spike-specific TCRs reportedly recognize variant regions that carry no mutations.

Trimming took 4 bases from V and 3 from J, leaving 13 bases between them. The germline CDR1 and CDR2 sequences are SGHVS and FQNEAQ. This CDR3 spans 15 amino acids. The chain combines TRBV7-8 with TRBJ1-3; no clear D. The sequenced sample was peripheral blood, obtained on day 0 of AZD1222 vaccination. This sequence originates from an adult in good health. The CDR3 spells CASSSSHSVGNTIYF. The CDR3 DNA follows: TGTGCCAGCAGCTCCTCTCACTCTGTTGGAAACACCATATATTTT.